This T cell receptor (beta chain) originates from a study of T cells expressing NK-cell markers (TCRdb year 2020). For the study in its entirety: Roughly 8 donors provided sorted CD3+CD56+NKG2C+, CD3+CD56+NKG2C- and CD3+CD56-NKG2C+ T-cell subsets, whose TCR beta-chain repertoires were profiled. Among the eight sequenced donors, only one was HCMV-seronegative, while the other seven were HCMV-seropositive. The eight sequenced donors were randomly selected healthy volunteers, three men and five women. Sequencing of the libraries produced 2 x 150 bp reads on Illumina HiSeq 2000/2500, MiSeq or NextSeq.

Sequencer: Illumina HiSeq 2000. TCR beta cDNA libraries were made by 5'RACE template switching that added a universal primer site and unique molecular identifiers. Synthesis of cDNA was primed from the TCR beta constant segment and was followed by two consecutive PCR amplification steps. On the study's bioinformatics: MIGEC was used to demultiplex reads and group reads by UMI, and MiTCR was used to assemble and quantify clonotypes. Only TCR cDNA sequences supported by at least two reads were kept to exclude erroneous sequences. The tcR package was used for downstream repertoire analysis, and clonotypes were matched across fractions by CDR3 nucleotide sequence plus V segment. VDJmatch was used to annotate antigen specificity against VDJdb, with one amino acid substitution in CDR3 permitted. TCRdb reprocessed the reads, and each CDR3 protein sequence is entered once, without DNA. For this entry, the V and J calls and clone size follow TCRdb and not the study's own pipeline. In this sample's table one finds 300,000 or so distinct CDR3 sequences. Roughly 4.2% of the sample is taken by the ten largest.

What the study reported, not specific to this receptor: Those dominant clonotypes were again the most abundant among CD3+CD56-NKG2C+ cells in a few donors, at about 28.3-60.1%. In six donors, the dominant CD3+CD56+NKG2C+ clonotypes were among the top 10 CD8+ clonotypes and accounted for roughly 1.0-8% of CD8+ T cells. It remained unclear whether the expanded NKG2C-expressing T cell clones were specific for HCMV antigens.

The germline V gene (reference sequence) gives CDR1 as LNHNV and CDR2 as YYDKDF. Spanning cysteine to phenylalanine, the CDR3 consists of 14 amino acids. A DNA sequence was not provided. A commercial ELISA kit detecting HCMV-specific IgG in serum was used to determine HCMV serostatus. Peripheral blood mononuclear cells were isolated from blood by Ficoll density gradient centrifugation. For this clonotype: Its binding antigen is unknown.

The V and J genes are TRBV15 and TRBJ1-5. This sequence originates from a woman aged 18 to 75 in good health. The sequenced sample was blood T cells: a sorted CD56 or NKG2C T cell subset, CD4+ or CD8+ T cells, or bulk PBMC T cells (not recorded which). The CDR3 sequence is CATSRGGGSQPQHF.